This T cell receptor beta chain was retrieved from a study of cytomegalovirus exposure and HLA in healthy donors. This clone was counted a few times. The CDR3 covers 14 residues. The germline CDR1 and CDR2 sequences are SGDLS and YYNGEE. V was cut by 4 bases and J by 5 bases, with 15 bases left in between. PCR primers comprised 60 Vbeta and 13 Jbeta primers. Measured with immunoSEQ multiplex PCR; TCRdb has only the in-frame clones, and not every one. Of roughly 190,000 clones listed, approximately 9.5% were seen once; the top ten hold 1% to 1.5%. The gene calls are TRBV9 and TRBJ2-5; D is ambiguous. The source of this sequence is a woman in her 30s in good health and CMV-seropositive. The material sequenced was PBMCs. CDR3 sequence (DNA): TGTGCCAGCAGCCCTAAGACTGTCTGGGAGACCCAGTACTTC. Encoded protein: CASSPKTVWETQYF. Filled out from reference TRBV9 and TRBJ2-5, the complete variable domain reads DSGVTQTPKHLITATGQRVTLRCSPRSGDLSVYWYQQSLDQGLQFLIQYYNGEERAKGNILERFSAQQFPDLHSELNLSSLELGDSALYFCASSPKTVWETQYFGPGTRLLVL.